A selection of T cell receptor beta chains follows, all from one sample in a study of blood T cell repertoires in COVID-19. Generated by immunoSEQ multiplex PCR, the TCRdb table keeps only in-frame clones and is missing some. This table holds 200,000 to 250,000 clones, roughly 84% found once. The sample consisted of peripheral blood. Receptors originate from a man aged 45 to 65 who had recovered from COVID-19. The CDR3 runs from the conserved cysteine through the conserved F or W. A D gene is named only where the DNA matches it firmly. Clone size is given for some rows only: seen once, a few or many times, or a class if the clone is expanded.

clone_size	j_call	v_call	d_call	cdr3_aa	cdr3_nt
once	TRBJ1-1	TRBV18	-	CASSPTGSPTEAFF	TGTGCCAGCTCCCCTACAGGGTCCCCCACTGAAGCTTTCTTT
few	TRBJ1-2	TRBV29-1	-	CSMSGVGGYTF	TGCAGCATGTCCGGGGTTGGTGGCTACACCTTC
-	TRBJ2-7	TRBV28	TRBD1	CASGTGPSYEQYF	TGTGCCAGTGGGACAGGGCCCTCCTACGAGCAGTACTTC
-	TRBJ1-2	TRBV28	-	CASSPYTEGSYGYTF	TGTGCCAGCAGTCCGTACACGGAGGGTAGCTATGGCTACACCTTC
-	TRBJ2-1	TRBV4-2	-	CASSQELDEQFF	TGTGCCAGCAGCCAAGAACTAGATGAGCAGTTCTTC
-	TRBJ2-2	TRBV7-9	-	CASSLEVGGGPNTGELFF	TGTGCCAGCAGCTTAGAAGTGGGTGGGGGCCCGAACACCGGGGAGCTGTTTTTT
-	TRBJ2-3	TRBV2	TRBD1	CASSEAETGGEVADTQYF	TGTGCCAGCAGTGAAGCCGAAACAGGGGGCGAGGTGGCAGATACGCAGTATTTT
-	TRBJ2-4	TRBV14	-	CASSYHLRQSPLAKNIQYF	TGTGCCAGCAGCTACCACCTTCGACAATCCCCGCTAGCCAAAAACATTCAGTACTTC
-	TRBJ2-3	TRBV15	TRBD2	CATSSPEGLAGYTDTQYF	TGTGCCACCAGCAGCCCAGAAGGGCTAGCGGGGTACACAGATACGCAGTATTTT
-	TRBJ1-5	TRBV7-8	-	CASSLEAGWSNQPQHF	TGTGCCAGCAGCTTAGAAGCGGGTTGGAGCAATCAGCCCCAGCATTTT